The clone carrying this T cell receptor beta chain was seen only once. Its antigen is still unknown. The PCR primers covered 54 TRBV and 13 TRBJ segments. The data were produced by immunoSEQ multiplex PCR, yet TCRdb's version contains in-frame clones alone and is incomplete. The sample has 85,000 to 90,000 clones; around nine tenths are singletons. This sample stems from a study of T cell repertoires and HLA-DP antigens. Germline V gene sequence: CDR1 MNHNY, CDR2 SVGAGI (reference sequence). J was trimmed by 5 bases and V by 6 bases; bases with no gene match: 9. CDR3 length: 15 amino acids. The material sequenced was CD4+ T cells from PBMCs. This rearrangement joins TRBV6-6 to TRBJ2-2, with 7 bases fitting TRBD2. The source of this sequence is a man aged 45-65 years in good health and CMV-seronegative. The CDR3: CASRAPGLQTGELFF. The DNA for the CDR3 is TGTGCCAGCAGGGCCCCGGGACTACAAACCGGGGAGCTGTTTTTT.